This T cell receptor (beta chain) was sequenced during a study of shared clonotypes between healthy human individuals. Findings of the study overall: Clonotypes that were shared across a handful of donors made up 4.5% to 5% of naive CD4 clonotypes. The generation probabilities recorded for non-shared clonotypes fell below those of clonotypes shared by all four donors.

In germline, CDR1 is SNHLY, CDR2 FYNNEI. V was pared by 5 bases and J by 9 bases, with 17 bases between. This CDR3 is built from 15 residues. Concerning this clone: Its cognate antigen is unknown.

For sorted subsets, 150 to 200 ng DNA per replicate equaled about 27,000 T cell genomes. TCRdb keeps only in-frame clones here, not all; method: immunoSEQ multiplex PCR. The sample has millions of clones, 85% to 95% seen once. Each donor was a Caucasian adult residing in Nashville, Tennessee. The source is a man between 18 and 35 years old in good health. Some clones in this sample may be carry-over from other donors' samples. Sequenced material: naive CD4+ T cells from PBMCs. As to subset: CD45RA+ positively selected. The V gene is TRBV2, the J gene TRBJ1-6; tentative D call: TRBD1 (5 bases). The CDR3 here is CASSSTGALTSPLHF. DNA of the CDR3: TGTGCCAGCAGTAGTACCGGGGCCCTAACTTCACCCCTCCACTTT.